Reported below is one T cell receptor (beta chain). No cognate antigen has been identified for it. Per-nucleotide qualities are absent, and no much larger clonotype sits a single base away. This sample was taken from a study of blood T cell repertoires in COVID-19 (dated by TCRdb to the early 2020s). Background for the entire study: Samples covering the acute and convalescent phases of COVID-19 were provided by collaborators in the United States, Italy and Spain. The material from the prospective study consisted of cDNA or gDNA derived from T cells, B-cell-depleted T cells, or PBMCs. Deeply sampled blood TCRbeta repertoires from subjects exposed to, actively infected with, or recovered from COVID-19 were included in the dataset. The repertoires were made available in a free public database intended to serve as a resource for research on the immune response to SARS-CoV-2. The samples were drawn from the first 160 participants of the ongoing ImmuneRACE study and from some 1,300 subjects provided by 6 global collaborators. The sample metadata nearly always contained a de-identified subject ID, COVID-19 status, age in years and sex. Where available, HLA class I and class II types were obtained from metadata supplied by the sample provider rather than from assay-based typing. Here is what the overall study found, with its caveats: The amount of clinical and demographic metadata varied by source and participant and was provided uncurated.

Participants in the prospective study were enrolled through a virtual design, were aged roughly 18 to 95 years, and lived in 24 United States geographic areas. In the prospective study, participants were assigned to cohorts based on the clinical history participants reported in a screening survey and a study questionnaire. Recovered participants in ImmuneRACE Cohort 3 were defined as having two consecutive negative NP/OP PCR tests, clearance from a healthcare professional, or resolution of symptoms. In the prospective study, mobile phlebotomists collected whole blood, serum and a nasopharyngeal or oropharyngeal swab from each participant. Over a roughly 2-month period, participants in the prospective study had the option of providing additional blood draws and questionnaires. Prospective study blood samples were shipped either frozen or at room temperature before DNA extraction. TCRbeta CDR3 regions were amplified from genomic DNA by means of the immunoSEQ Assay, a bias-controlled multiplex PCR. The study's processing was this. The number of nucleated cells in each sample was estimated by amplification of reference gene primers within the assay. To quantify the absolute abundance of each unique TCRbeta CDR3 rearrangement, sequence reads were collapsed and filtered. For each sample, productive Simpson clonality was calculated as the square root of Simpson's diversity index across productive rearrangements. In TCRdb, the immuneACCESS table is reduced to in-frame sequences with V and J assigned. These tables do not hold every clone; where another copy was compared, an unresolved V gene accounts for under half, and the others remain unexplained. V, J and clone size are those of that table, while D and trimming were read from the DNA. In all, the sample holds about 160,000 clones, and 82% of those were seen once. The biggest ten clones account for around 18% of the sample.

After removal of 1 base from V and 4 bases from J, the junction retains 4 bases not matched to a gene. Taken from the germline V gene, the CDR1 and CDR2 loops are SGHDN and FVKESK. Including the terminal cysteine and phenylalanine, the CDR3 comprises 15 residues. The sequence is cut down to CDR3 DNA, 45 bases in frame from base 1. The material sequenced was PBMCs or T cells enriched from blood (not recorded which). The TCR was taken from a man aged 60 to 69 who had recovered from COVID-19. The chain is encoded by TRBV14 joined to TRBJ2-3, with 8 bases in between that match TRBD1. The CDR3 region: CASSQGAGGSDTQYF. The sequenced DNA: TGTGCCAGCAGCCAAGGAGCAGGGGGCTCAGATACGCAGTATTTT.